The clone carrying this TCR beta chain was seen only a few times. This sample was included in a study of T cells in Graves' hyperthyroidism and ophthalmopathy. Amplification targeted TCR beta CDR3 regions from RNA transcripts. TCR CDR3 regions were first amplified by RT-PCR with HTBI primers. One entry per CDR3 protein results from TCRdb running MiXCR on the multiplex PCR reads. The sample records almost 600,000 distinct CDR3 sequences, around 45% being singletons. This CDR3 spans 14 amino acids. Between the trimmed V and J ends, which lost 1 base and 8 bases, there was a span of 11 bases. Looked up from germline, CDR1 is KGHSH and CDR2 is LQKENI.

Sequencing was carried out using peripheral blood or thyroid tissue (not recorded which). The gene calls are TRBV18 and TRBJ1-4, with no clear D. The source is a woman younger than 35 with Graves' hyperthyroidism. The CDR3 DNA follows: TGTGCCAGCTCACCACAGGCCTCGGGGGAAAAACTGTTTTTT. Protein sequence: CASSPQASGEKLFF.